Presented here are 5 T cell receptor beta chains from one specimen sequenced in a study of neurological immune-mediated disorders. TCRdb itself ran the 5' RACE reads through MiXCR, one entry per CDR3 protein. The profile covers about 35,000 distinct CDR3 sequences, with 3.5% to 4% appearing a single time and around 2% taken by the ten largest. The sequenced sample was PBMCs. These receptors came from a young man with multiple sclerosis.

This clonotype was seen more than once but under ten times. The V gene is TRBV20-1, the J gene TRBJ2-5; 7 bases map to TRBD2. J was trimmed by 5 bases and V by 3 bases; bases with no gene match: 12. The CDR3 runs 15 residues. Germline CDR1 and CDR2: DFQATT and SNEGSKA (reference sequence). This chain's CDR3 is CSASLSSGGSETQYF. The CDR3 DNA is TGCAGTGCTAGTCTTTCGTCCGGGGGGAGTGAGACCCAGTACTTC.

This clonotype was counted at least ten times. This rearrangement joins TRBV20-1 to TRBJ1-1; no clear D gene. V lost 1 base and J 4 bases, leaving 10 bases between the germline ends. From germline, CDR1 is DFQATT and CDR2 SNEGSKA (reference sequence). The CDR3 runs 13 residues. CDR3: CSARGKSSTEAFF. The CDR3, as DNA: TGCAGTGCTAGAGGCAAGAGTTCCACTGAAGCTTTCTTT.

This clonotype was recorded at least ten times. The chain employs TRBV5-1 and TRBJ2-1, with a tentative D call TRBD1 (6 bases). Trimming removed 8 bases at V and 6 bases at J, with 18 bases between. The CDR3 is 14 amino acids. In germline, CDR1 is SGHRS, CDR2 YFSETQ. The CDR3 DNA follows: TGCGCCAGTGAGAAGGGGGATATAAGCAATGAGCAGTTCTTC. Amino acids: CASEKGDISNEQFF.

This clonotype was found many times. The chain uses TRBV12-3 or TRBV12-4 and TRBJ2-1; D remains ambiguous. CDR3 size: 14 residues. The V end was cut by 3 bases, the J end by 2 bases, with 8 bases between. The CDR3 sequence is CASSFRSAYNEQFF. CDR3 sequence (DNA): TGTGCCAGCAGTTTCAGGTCCGCCTACAATGAGCAGTTCTTC.

Many counts were recorded for this clonotype. The chain is built from TRBV12-3 or TRBV12-4 and TRBJ1-1; no clear D. The CDR3 is 13 residues long. V was pared by 7 bases and J by 6 bases, with 15 bases between. CDR3 sequence reads: CASTSLGLSEAFF. In DNA, the CDR3 is TGTGCCAGCACCTCCTTAGGGTTGTCTGAAGCTTTCTTT.